This entry features one T cell receptor (beta chain) sequence. Per the original data handling: From reference gene primer amplification, estimates of nucleated cell counts were derived. Sequenced by immunoSEQ multiplex PCR; TCRdb stores in-frame clones only, minus some. That table furnishes V, J and clone size, whereas the DNA furnished D and trimming. The sample comprises about 110,000 clones, approximately 85% of which are singletons, and 7.9% rests with the top ten. The entry originates in a study of blood T cell repertoires in COVID-19. About the research overall: COVID-19 samples from acute and convalescent phases originated in the United States, Italy and Spain. T cells, B-cell-depleted T cells, or PBMCs supplied cDNA or gDNA.

The V and J ends lost 3 bases and 4 bases, in that order; junction bases with no gene match: 8. From germline, CDR1 is DFQATT and CDR2 SNEGSKA (reference sequence). The CDR3 consists of 16 residues. V and J are TRBV20-1 and TRBJ2-5, with 13 bases lining up with TRBD2. Sequencing used peripheral blood. This TCR was sampled from a man in his 70s with acute or convalescent COVID-19. In DNA, the CDR3 is TGCAGTGCTAGTGGAACGGGACTAGCGGGATTAGAGACCCAGTACTTC. Translating it yields CSASGTGLAGLETQYF.